The T cell receptor beta chain under discussion was sequenced for a study of OX40 agonist ivuxolimab in advanced cancers. General study results and limits: It was also the case that some nonresponders had low normalized T-cell clonal expansion.

As to this clone: Its antigen is as yet unknown.

This CDR3 contains 13 residues. Germline-derived CDR1 and CDR2 are MNHEY and SMNVEV (reference sequence). J gave up 2 bases and V 3 bases, and 0 bases lay outside the gene matches. The table came from immunoSEQ multiplex PCR; TCRdb's copy has only in-frame clones and leaves some out. The sample consists of roughly 53,000 clones, 70% to 90% of them appearing once. The rearrangement joins TRBV27 to TRBJ1-2; 7 bases line up with TRBD1. The material was CD4+ or CD8+ T cells sorted from blood, obtained in a trial of the OX40 agonist ivuxolimab. This sequence originates from an adult with an advanced solid tumor such as melanoma, head and neck, liver or kidney cancer. The CDR3 DNA follows: TGTGCCAGCAGTTTCAGGGGGAACTATGGCTACACCTTC. Translated: CASSFRGNYGYTF.